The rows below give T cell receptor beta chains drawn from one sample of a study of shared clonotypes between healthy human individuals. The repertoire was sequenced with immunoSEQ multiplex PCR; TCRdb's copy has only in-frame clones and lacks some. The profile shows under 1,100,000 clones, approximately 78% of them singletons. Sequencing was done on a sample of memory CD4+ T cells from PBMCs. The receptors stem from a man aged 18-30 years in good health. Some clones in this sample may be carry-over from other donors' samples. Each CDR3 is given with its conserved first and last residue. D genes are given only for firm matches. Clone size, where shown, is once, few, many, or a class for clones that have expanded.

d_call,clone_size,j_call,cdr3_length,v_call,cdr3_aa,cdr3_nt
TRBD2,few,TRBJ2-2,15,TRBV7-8,CASVGSGRYTGELFF,TGTGCCAGCGTAGGTAGCGGGAGATACACCGGGGAGCTGTTTTTT
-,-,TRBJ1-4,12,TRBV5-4,CASSFGLEGLFF,TGTGCCAGCAGCTTCGGGCTCGAGGGACTGTTTTTT
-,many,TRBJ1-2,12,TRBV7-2,CASSRTDYGYTF,TGTGCCAGCAGCCGGACCGACTATGGCTACACCTTC
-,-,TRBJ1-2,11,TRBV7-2,CASSRDYGYTF,TGTGCCAGCAGCAGGGACTATGGCTACACCTTC
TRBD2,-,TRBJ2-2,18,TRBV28,CASSSPAGGFYNTGELFF,TGTGCCAGCAGTTCCCCAGCGGGAGGGTTTTATAACACCGGGGAGCTGTTTTTT
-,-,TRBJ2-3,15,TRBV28,CASSFRPRQADTQYF,TGTGCCAGCAGTTTCCGCCCGAGACAGGCAGATACGCAGTATTTT
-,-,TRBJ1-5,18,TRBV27,CASSPRTRGPLRIEAQHF,TGTGCCAGCAGTCCTAGGACCCGAGGGCCCCTGAGAATAGAGGCCCAGCATTTT
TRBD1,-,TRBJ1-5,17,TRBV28,CASSLRRGRSGNQPQHF,TGTGCCAGCAGTTTAAGAAGGGGGCGGAGTGGCAATCAGCCCCAGCATTTT
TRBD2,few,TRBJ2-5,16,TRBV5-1,CASSLGASGSAETQYF,TGCGCCAGCAGCTTAGGGGCTAGCGGGAGTGCAGAGACCCAGTACTTC
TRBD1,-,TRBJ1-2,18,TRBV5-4,CASSPGGPTGGIDYGYTF,TGTGCCAGCAGCCCTGGGGGGCCGACAGGGGGAATCGACTATGGCTACACCTTC
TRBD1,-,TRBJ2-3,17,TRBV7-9,CASSLIRPRQGADTQYF,TGTGCCAGCAGCTTAATCCGGCCACGACAGGGGGCTGATACGCAGTATTTT
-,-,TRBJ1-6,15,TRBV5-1,CASSNGGAMGSPLHF,TGCGCCAGCAGCAACGGAGGGGCAATGGGGTCACCCCTCCACTTT
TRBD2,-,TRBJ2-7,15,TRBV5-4,CASSSPGLASYEQYF,TGTGCCAGCAGCTCCCCGGGACTAGCGTCCTACGAGCAGTACTTC
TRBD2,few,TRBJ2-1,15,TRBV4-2,CASRLSGSRYNEQFF,TGTGCCAGCAGGCTTAGCGGGAGCCGCTACAATGAGCAGTTCTTC
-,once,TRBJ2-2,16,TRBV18,CASSSQPSGTTRELFF,TGTGCCAGCTCATCACAACCCTCCGGGACAACCAGGGAGCTGTTTTTT
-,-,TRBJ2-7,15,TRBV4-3,CASSQVSGTIYEQYF,TGCGCCAGCAGCCAAGTCTCCGGGACCATCTACGAGCAGTACTTC
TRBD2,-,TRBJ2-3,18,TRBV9,CASSVDPTELADTDTQYF,TGTGCCAGCAGCGTAGATCCTACCGAACTAGCGGACACAGATACGCAGTATTTT
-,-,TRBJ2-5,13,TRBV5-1,CASSLWEQETQYF,TGCGCCAGCAGCTTGTGGGAGCAAGAGACCCAGTACTTC
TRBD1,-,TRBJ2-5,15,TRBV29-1,CSGRGTGGFRETQYF,TGCAGCGGGAGAGGGACAGGGGGCTTCAGGGAGACCCAGTACTTC
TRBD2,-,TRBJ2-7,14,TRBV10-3,CAISRGVREGEQYF,TGTGCCATCAGTCGAGGGGTGCGGGAGGGCGAGCAGTACTTC
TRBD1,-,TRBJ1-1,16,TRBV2,CASSEAGQDMNTEAFF,TGTGCCAGCAGTGAAGCGGGACAGGACATGAACACTGAAGCTTTCTTT
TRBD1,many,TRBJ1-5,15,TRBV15,CATSQGGATYQPQHF,TGTGCCACCAGCCAAGGGGGCGCGACTTATCAGCCCCAGCATTTT
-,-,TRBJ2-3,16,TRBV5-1,CASSLLGSSNTDTQYF,TGCGCCAGCAGCTTGTTAGGCTCTTCAAACACAGATACGCAGTATTTT
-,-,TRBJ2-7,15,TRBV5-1,CASSLEGQISYEQYF,TGCGCCAGCAGCTTGGAAGGGCAGATTTCCTACGAGCAGTACTTC
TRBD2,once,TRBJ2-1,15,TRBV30,CAWKPTSGSYNEQFF,TGTGCCTGGAAACCCACTAGCGGGAGTTACAATGAGCAGTTCTTC
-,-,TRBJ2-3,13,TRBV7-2,CASSPRLTDTQYF,TGTGCCAGCAGCCCCAGACTCACAGATACGCAGTATTTT
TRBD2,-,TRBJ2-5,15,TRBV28,CASSSPSGRRETQYF,TGTGCCAGCAGTTCTCCTAGCGGGAGGAGAGAGACCCAGTACTTC
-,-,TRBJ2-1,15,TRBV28,CASSLMGFTKGEQFF,TGTGCCAGCAGTTTAATGGGTTTCACAAAGGGTGAGCAGTTCTTC
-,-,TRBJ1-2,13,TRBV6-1,CASSEGGAYGYTF,TGTGCCAGCAGTGAAGGGGGGGCCTATGGCTACACCTTC
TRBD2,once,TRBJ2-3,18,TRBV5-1,CASSFPEASGVSTDTQYF,TGCGCCAGCAGCTTTCCCGAGGCTAGCGGGGTTAGCACAGATACGCAGTATTTT
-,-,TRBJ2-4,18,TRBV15,CATSRDRGTPRVKNIQYF,TGTGCCACCAGCAGAGATCGTGGGACCCCGCGGGTTAAAAACATTCAGTACTTC
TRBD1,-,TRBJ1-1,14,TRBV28,CASSKTSGTGEAFF,TGTGCCAGCAGTAAGACCTCCGGGACAGGGGAAGCTTTCTTT
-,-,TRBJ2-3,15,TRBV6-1,CASSEQVQSTDTQYF,TGTGCCAGCAGTGAACAGGTACAGAGCACAGATACGCAGTATTTT
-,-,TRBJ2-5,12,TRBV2,CASNRVQETQYF,TGTGCCAGCAACAGGGTCCAAGAGACCCAGTACTTC
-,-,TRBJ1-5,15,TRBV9,CASSVGTNSNQPQHF,TGTGCCAGCAGCGTAGGGACAAACTCGAATCAGCCCCAGCATTTT
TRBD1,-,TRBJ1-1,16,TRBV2,CASSEMGLTGFTEAFF,TGTGCCAGCAGTGAAATGGGGCTGACAGGGTTCACTGAAGCTTTCTTT
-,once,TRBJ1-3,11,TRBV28,CAGQAMGTIYF,TGTGCCGGCCAAGCGATGGGGACCATATATTTT
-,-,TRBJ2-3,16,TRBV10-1,CASSDSTPGRTDTQYF,TGCGCCAGCAGTGACTCGACTCCGGGACGAACAGATACGCAGTATTTT
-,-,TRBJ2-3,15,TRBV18,CASSRGHNPTDTQYF,TGTGCCAGCTCACGGGGACACAACCCCACAGATACGCAGTATTTT
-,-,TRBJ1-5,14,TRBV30,CAWSPEQGYQPQHF,TGTGCCTGGTCTCCGGAACAAGGTTATCAGCCCCAGCATTTT
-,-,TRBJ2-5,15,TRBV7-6,CASHGGGGRFETQYF,TGTGCCAGCCACGGTGGGGGCGGGAGATTTGAGACCCAGTACTTC
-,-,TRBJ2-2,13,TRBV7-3,CASRLGYSGELFF,TGTGCCAGCAGATTAGGGTATTCCGGGGAGCTGTTTTTT
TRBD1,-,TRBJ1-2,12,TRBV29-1,CSVGGTGNGYTF,TGCAGCGTGGGCGGGACAGGGAACGGCTACACCTTC
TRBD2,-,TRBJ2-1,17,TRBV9,CASSVVPGLAGYNEQFF,TGTGCCAGCAGCGTCGTGCCGGGACTAGCGGGTTACAATGAGCAGTTCTTC
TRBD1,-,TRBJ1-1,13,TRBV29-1,CSVARQGNTEAFF,TGCAGCGTTGCCAGACAGGGGAACACTGAAGCTTTCTTT
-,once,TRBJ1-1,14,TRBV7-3,CASSLERVWSEAFF,TGTGCCAGCAGCTTGGAGAGGGTGTGGTCTGAAGCTTTCTTT
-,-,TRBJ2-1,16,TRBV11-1,CASSSWATSDYNEQFF,TGTGCCAGCAGCTCATGGGCTACCTCTGACTACAATGAGCAGTTCTTC
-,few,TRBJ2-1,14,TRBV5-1,CASSSGYAYNEQFF,TGCGCCAGTTCGAGCGGATACGCCTACAATGAGCAGTTCTTC
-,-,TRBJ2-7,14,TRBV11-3,CASSLGGSSYEQYF,TGTGCCAGCAGCTTGGGCGGCAGCTCCTACGAGCAGTACTTC
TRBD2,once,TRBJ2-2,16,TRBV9,CASSVLAGENTGELFF,TGTGCCAGCAGCGTACTAGCGGGGGAGAACACCGGGGAGCTGTTTTTT
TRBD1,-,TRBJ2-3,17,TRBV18,CASSKSQAGGGTDTQYF,TGTGCCAGCTCGAAATCACAAGCAGGGGGCGGCACAGATACGCAGTATTTT
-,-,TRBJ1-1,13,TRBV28,CASRTDLNTEAFF,TGTGCCAGCCGGACAGATCTGAACACTGAAGCTTTCTTT
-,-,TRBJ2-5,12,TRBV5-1,CASSSEQETQYF,TGCGCCAGCAGCTCGGAACAAGAGACCCAGTACTTC